The 5 T cell receptor beta chains reported below all come from one sample, sequenced in a study of T cell repertoires in ileal Crohn's disease. TCRdb's copy holds only in-frame clones and misses some; the assay was immunoSEQ multiplex PCR. The data show about 9,600 clones, around 76% seen once. Material: ileal tissue. These receptors all stem from an adult with Crohn's disease.

The rearrangement links TRBV7-2 to TRBJ2-7, with D perhaps matching TRBD1 (5 bases). Between the trimmed V and J ends, which lost 1 base and 5 bases, there was a span of 15 bases. Looked up from germline, CDR1 is SGHTA and CDR2 is FQGNSA. The CDR3 is made up of 15 amino acids. The CDR3: CASSLVSGFQNEQYF. For the CDR3, the DNA is TGTGCCAGCAGCTTAGTTTCAGGGTTCCAGAACGAGCAGTACTTC. Full variable domain (missing parts from reference TRBV7-2 and TRBJ2-7): GAGVSQSPSNKVTEKGKDVELRCDPISGHTALYWYRQSLGQGLEFLIYFQGNSAPDKSGLPSDRFSAERTGGSVSTLTIQRTQQEDSAVYLCASSLVSGFQNEQYFGPGTRLTVT.

The genes are TRBV15 and TRBJ2-7; TRBD1 matches 7 bases. From germline, CDR1 is LNHNV and CDR2 YYDKDF (reference sequence). The CDR3 runs 15 residues. V trimming: 0 bases; J trimming: 5 bases; junction bases outside the gene matches: 7. In DNA form, the CDR3 reads TGTGCCACCAGCAGAGATGGATGGACAGGAGACGAGCAGTACTTC. Its translation is CATSRDGWTGDEQYF.

The chain uses TRBV18 and TRBJ1-1; D gene unclear. The germline V and J ends were trimmed by 0 bases and 1 base, with 9 bases remaining between them. The CDR3 length is 15 residues. CDR1 KGHSH and CDR2 LQKENI come from the germline V gene. CDR3 region: CASSPPWQSNTEAFF. The CDR3 region has the DNA TGTGCCAGCTCACCACCCTGGCAGTCGAACACTGAAGCTTTCTTT.

DNA of the CDR3: TGCGCCAGCAGGGGACTAGCGGGAGAGGATACGCAGTATTTT. Amino acids: CASRGLAGEDTQYF. The rearrangement uses TRBV5-1 and TRBJ2-3; 14 positions agree with TRBD2. The ends lost 5 bases at V and 6 bases at J; junction bases unmatched: 2. The CDR3 is 14 amino acids. Per the germline V gene, CDR1 is SGHRS and CDR2 is YFSETQ.

This chain connects TRBV6-4 to TRBJ2-1; TRBD2 matches at 12 bases. This CDR3 contains 15 residues. Germline V gene data show CDR1 as MRHNA and CDR2 as SNTAGT. J gave up 7 bases and V 3 bases, and 4 bases lay outside the gene matches. CDR3 protein: CASSELAGGWNEQFF. CDR3 sequence (DNA): TGTGCCAGCAGTGAACTAGCGGGGGGCTGGAATGAGCAGTTCTTC.